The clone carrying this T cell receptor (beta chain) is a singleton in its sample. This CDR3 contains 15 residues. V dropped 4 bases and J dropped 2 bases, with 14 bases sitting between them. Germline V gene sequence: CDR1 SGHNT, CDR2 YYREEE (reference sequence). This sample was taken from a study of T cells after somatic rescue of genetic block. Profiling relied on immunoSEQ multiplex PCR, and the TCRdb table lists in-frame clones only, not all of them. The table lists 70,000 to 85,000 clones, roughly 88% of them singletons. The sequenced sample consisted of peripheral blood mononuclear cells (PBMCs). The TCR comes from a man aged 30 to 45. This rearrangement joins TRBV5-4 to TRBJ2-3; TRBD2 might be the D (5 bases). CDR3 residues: CASSSGREDTDTQYF. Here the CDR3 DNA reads TGTGCCAGCAGCAGTGGACGGGAAGACACAGATACGCAGTATTTT.